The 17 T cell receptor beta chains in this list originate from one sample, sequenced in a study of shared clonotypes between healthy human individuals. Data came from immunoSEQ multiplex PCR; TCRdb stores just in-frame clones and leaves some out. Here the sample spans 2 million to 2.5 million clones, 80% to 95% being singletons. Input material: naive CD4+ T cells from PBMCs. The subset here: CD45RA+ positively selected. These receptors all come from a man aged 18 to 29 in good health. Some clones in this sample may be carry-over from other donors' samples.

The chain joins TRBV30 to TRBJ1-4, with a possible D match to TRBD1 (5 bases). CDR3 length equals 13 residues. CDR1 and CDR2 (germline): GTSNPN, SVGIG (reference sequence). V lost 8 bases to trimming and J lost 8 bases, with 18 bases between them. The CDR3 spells CAGEGEEREKLFF. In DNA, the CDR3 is TGTGCCGGGGAAGGGGAGGAAAGAGAAAAACTGTTTTTT.

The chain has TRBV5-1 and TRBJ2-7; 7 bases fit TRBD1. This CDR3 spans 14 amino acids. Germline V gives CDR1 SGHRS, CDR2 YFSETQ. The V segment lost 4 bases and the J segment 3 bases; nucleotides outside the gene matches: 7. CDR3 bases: TGCGCCAGCAGCCCCGACAGGGTTTACTACGAGCAGTACTTC. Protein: CASSPDRVYYEQYF.

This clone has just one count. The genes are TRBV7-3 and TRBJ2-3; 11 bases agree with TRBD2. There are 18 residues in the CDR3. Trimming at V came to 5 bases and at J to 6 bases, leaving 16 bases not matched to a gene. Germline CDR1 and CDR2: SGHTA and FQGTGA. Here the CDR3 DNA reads TGTGCCAGCAGCCAGAGTTCTAGCGGGGGGATATCATTGGATACGCAGTATTTT. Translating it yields CASSQSSSGGISLDTQYF.

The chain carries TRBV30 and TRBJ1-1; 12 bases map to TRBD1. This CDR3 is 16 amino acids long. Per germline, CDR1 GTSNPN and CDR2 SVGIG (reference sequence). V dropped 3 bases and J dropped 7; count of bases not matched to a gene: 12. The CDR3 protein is CAWRQPGQGARGEAFF. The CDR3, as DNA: TGTGCCTGGAGGCAGCCGGGACAGGGGGCGCGTGGTGAAGCTTTCTTT.

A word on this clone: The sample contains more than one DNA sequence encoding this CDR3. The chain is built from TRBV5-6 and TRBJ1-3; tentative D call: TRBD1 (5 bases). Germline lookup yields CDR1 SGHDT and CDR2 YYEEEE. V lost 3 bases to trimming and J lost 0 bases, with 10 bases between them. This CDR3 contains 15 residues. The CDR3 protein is CASSWGRHSGNTIYF. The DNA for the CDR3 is TGTGCCAGCAGCTGGGGCAGGCACTCTGGAAACACCATATATTTT.

The CDR3 sequence: CASSLPPGRGDEQYF. CDR3 nucleotides: TGTGCCAGCAGCCTCCCCCCAGGGCGGGGGGACGAGCAGTACTTC. This rearrangement joins TRBV7-9 to TRBJ2-7, with TRBD2 matching over 8 bases. CDR1 and CDR2 from the germline V gene are SEHNR and FQNEAQ (reference sequence). V trimming: 5 bases; J trimming: 5 bases; junction bases outside the gene matches: 11. The CDR3 is 15 amino acids.

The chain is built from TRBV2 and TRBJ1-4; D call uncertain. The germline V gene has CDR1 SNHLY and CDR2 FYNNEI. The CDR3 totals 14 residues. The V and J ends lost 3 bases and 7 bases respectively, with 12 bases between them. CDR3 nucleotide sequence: TGTGCCAGCAGTGACGGGGTACCGGGTGAAAAACTGTTTTTT. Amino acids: CASSDGVPGEKLFF.

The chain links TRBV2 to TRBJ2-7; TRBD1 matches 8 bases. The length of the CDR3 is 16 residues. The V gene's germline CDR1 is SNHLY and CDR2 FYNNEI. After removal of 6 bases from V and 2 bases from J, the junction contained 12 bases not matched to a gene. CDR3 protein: CASSLRQGSGTYEQYF. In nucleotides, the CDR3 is TGTGCCAGCAGCCTCCGACAGGGGAGTGGTACCTACGAGCAGTACTTC.

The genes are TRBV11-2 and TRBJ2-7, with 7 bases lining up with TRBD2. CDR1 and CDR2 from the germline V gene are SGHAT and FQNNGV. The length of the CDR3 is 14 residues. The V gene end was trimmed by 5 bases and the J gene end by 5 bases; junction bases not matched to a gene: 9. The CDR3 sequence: CASSPTAGVDEQYF. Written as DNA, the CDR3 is TGTGCCAGCAGCCCCACGGCGGGAGTCGACGAGCAGTACTTC.

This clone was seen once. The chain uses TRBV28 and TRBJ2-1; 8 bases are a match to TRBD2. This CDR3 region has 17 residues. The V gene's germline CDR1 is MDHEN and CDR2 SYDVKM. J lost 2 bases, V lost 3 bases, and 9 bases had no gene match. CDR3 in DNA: TGTGCCAGCAGTTTCGCGGTCGGGAGGGGCCCCTACAATGAGCAGTTCTTC. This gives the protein CASSFAVGRGPYNEQFF.

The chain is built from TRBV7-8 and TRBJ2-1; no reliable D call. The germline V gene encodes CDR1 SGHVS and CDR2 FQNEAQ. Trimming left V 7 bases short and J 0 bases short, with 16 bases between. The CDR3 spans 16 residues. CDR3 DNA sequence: TGTGCCAGCACCACGGTCCCCCGAAGCTCCTACAATGAGCAGTTCTTC. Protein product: CASTTVPRSSYNEQFF.

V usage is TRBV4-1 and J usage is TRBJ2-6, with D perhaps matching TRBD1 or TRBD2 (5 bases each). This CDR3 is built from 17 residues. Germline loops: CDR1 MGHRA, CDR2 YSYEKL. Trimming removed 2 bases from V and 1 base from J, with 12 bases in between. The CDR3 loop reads CASSQRGAPSGANVLTF. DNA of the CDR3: TGCGCCAGCAGCCAAAGAGGGGCCCCATCTGGGGCCAACGTCCTGACTTTC.

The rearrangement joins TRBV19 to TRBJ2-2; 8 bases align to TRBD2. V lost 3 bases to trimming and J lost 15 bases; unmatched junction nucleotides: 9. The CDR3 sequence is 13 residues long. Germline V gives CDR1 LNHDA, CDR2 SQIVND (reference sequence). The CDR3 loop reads CASSISGRAGVFF. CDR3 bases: TGTGCCAGTAGTATTTCCGGGAGGGCCGGGGTGTTTTTT. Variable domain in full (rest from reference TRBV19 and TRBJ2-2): DGGITQSPKYLFRKEGQNVTLSCEQNLNHDAMYWYRQDPGQGLRLIYYSQIVNDFQKGDIAEGYSVSREKKESFPLTVTSAQKNPTAFYLCASSISGRAGVFFGEGSRLTVL.

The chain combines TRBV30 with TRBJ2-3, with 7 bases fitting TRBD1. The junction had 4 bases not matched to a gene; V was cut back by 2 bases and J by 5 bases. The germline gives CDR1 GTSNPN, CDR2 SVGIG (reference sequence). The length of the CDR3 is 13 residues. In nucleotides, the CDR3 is TGTGCCTGGAGTCTCAGGACAGGAGATACGCAGTATTTT. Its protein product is CAWSLRTGDTQYF.

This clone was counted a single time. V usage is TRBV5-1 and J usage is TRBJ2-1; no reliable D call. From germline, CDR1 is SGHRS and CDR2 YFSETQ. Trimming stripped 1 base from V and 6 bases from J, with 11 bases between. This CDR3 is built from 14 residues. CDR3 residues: CASSLSAASNEQFF. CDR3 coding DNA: TGCGCCAGCAGCTTGTCTGCCGCCAGCAATGAGCAGTTCTTC.

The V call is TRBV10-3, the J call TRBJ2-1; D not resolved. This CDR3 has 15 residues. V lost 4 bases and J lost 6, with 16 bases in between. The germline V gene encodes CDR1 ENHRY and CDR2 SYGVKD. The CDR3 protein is CAISGGLQTINEQFF. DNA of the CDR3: TGTGCCATCAGTGGTGGCTTACAGACGATCAATGAGCAGTTCTTC.

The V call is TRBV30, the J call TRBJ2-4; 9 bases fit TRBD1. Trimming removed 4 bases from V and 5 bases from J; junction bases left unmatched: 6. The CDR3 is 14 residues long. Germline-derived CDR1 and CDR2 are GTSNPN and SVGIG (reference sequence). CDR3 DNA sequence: TGTGCCTGGAATTATGGGACAGGGCAAAACATTCAGTACTTC. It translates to CAWNYGTGQNIQYF.